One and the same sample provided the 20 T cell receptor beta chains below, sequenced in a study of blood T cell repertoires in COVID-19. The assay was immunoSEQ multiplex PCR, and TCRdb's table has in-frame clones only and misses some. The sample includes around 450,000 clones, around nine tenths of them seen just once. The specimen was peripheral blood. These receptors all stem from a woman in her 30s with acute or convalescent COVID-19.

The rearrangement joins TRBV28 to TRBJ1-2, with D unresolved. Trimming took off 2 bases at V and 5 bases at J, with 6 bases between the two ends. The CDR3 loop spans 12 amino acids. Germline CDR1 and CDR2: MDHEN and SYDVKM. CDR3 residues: CASSLREYGYTF. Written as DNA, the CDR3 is TGTGCCAGCAGTTTACGGGAATATGGCTACACCTTC.

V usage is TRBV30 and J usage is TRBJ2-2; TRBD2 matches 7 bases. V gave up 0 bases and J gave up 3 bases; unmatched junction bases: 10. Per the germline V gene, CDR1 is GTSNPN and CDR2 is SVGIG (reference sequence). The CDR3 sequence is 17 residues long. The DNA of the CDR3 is TGTGCCTGGAGTGTCGGAGCGGGGCCACTGTACACCGGGGAGCTGTTTTTT. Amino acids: CAWSVGAGPLYTGELFF. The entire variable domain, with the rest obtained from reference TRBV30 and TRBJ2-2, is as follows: SQTIHQWPATLVQPVGSPLSLECTVEGTSNPNLYWYRQAAGRGLQLLFYSVGIGQISSEVPQNLSASRPQDRQFILSSKKLLLSDSGFYLCAWSVGAGPLYTGELFFGEGSRLTVL.

CDR3: CASTMGSLNEQFF. The DNA for the CDR3 is TGTGCCAGCACCATGGGCAGCCTAAATGAGCAGTTCTTC. The rearrangement uses TRBV2 and TRBJ2-1; D is ambiguous. V was clipped by 7 bases and J by 7 bases, with 14 bases between them. The CDR3 extends over 13 amino acids. Germline V gene lookup returns CDR1 SNHLY and CDR2 FYNNEI.

The CDR3 loop reads CAISAGTGRGYTF. CDR3 DNA sequence: TGTGCCATCAGTGCGGGGACAGGGAGAGGCTACACCTTC. This chain uses TRBV10-3 with TRBJ1-2; TRBD1 agrees at 9 bases. CDR3 length: 13 residues. The trim removed 4 bases at V and 8 bases at J, leaving 5 bases unmatched. Germline assignment: CDR1 ENHRY and CDR2 SYGVKD.

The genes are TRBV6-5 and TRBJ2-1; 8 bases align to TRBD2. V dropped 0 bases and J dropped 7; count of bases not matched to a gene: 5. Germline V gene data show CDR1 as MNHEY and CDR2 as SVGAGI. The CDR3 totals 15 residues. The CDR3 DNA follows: TGTGCCAGCAGTTACTCGGGATCTAGCGGGAATGAGCAGTTCTTC. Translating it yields CASSYSGSSGNEQFF.

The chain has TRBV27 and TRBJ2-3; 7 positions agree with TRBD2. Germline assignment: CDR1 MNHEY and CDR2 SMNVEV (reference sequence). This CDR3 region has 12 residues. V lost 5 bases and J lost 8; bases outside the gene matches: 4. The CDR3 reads CASSPTSSTQYF. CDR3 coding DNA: TGTGCCAGCAGTCCGACTAGCAGTACGCAGTATTTT.

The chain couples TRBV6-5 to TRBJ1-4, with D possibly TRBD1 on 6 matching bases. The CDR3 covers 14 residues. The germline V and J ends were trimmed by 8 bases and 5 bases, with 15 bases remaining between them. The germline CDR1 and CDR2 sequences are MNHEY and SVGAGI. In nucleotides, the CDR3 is TGTGCCAGCGGGGACACTGGGGTCAATGAAAAACTGTTTTTT. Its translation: CASGDTGVNEKLFF.

The CDR3 sequence is CSASGGDSGNTIYF. CDR3 nucleotide sequence: TGCAGTGCTAGTGGGGGGGACTCTGGAAACACCATATATTTT. V is TRBV20-1 and J is TRBJ1-3; a weak D match, TRBD1 (5 bases). CDR1 and CDR2 (germline): DFQATT, SNEGSKA (reference sequence). Trimming left V 3 bases short and J 0 bases short, with 9 bases between. This CDR3 has 14 amino acids.

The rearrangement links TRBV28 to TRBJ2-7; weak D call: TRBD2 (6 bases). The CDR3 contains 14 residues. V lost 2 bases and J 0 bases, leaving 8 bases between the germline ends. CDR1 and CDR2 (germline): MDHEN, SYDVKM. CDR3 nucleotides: TGTGCCAGCAGTTTACCGGGGGTCTCCTACGAGCAGTACTTC. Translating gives CASSLPGVSYEQYF.

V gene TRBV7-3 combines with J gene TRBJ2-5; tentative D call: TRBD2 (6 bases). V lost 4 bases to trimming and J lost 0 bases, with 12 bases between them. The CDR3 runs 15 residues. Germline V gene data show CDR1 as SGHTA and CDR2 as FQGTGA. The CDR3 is CASSSGGGYQETQYF. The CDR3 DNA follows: TGTGCCAGCAGCTCCGGGGGAGGATACCAAGAGACCCAGTACTTC.

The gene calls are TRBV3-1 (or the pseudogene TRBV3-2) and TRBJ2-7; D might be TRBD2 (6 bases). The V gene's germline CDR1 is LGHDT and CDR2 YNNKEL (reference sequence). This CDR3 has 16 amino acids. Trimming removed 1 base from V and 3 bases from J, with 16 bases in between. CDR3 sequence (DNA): TGTGCCAGCAGCCAAGGGCGGGGCAAGACGAGCTACGAGCAGTACTTC. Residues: CASSQGRGKTSYEQYF.

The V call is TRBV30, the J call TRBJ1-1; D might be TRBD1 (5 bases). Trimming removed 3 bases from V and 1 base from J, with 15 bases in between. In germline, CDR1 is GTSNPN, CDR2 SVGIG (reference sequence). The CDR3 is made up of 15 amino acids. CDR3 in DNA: TGTGCCTGGAGGACCTGGACACGGCAGAACACTGAAGCTTTCTTT. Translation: CAWRTWTRQNTEAFF.

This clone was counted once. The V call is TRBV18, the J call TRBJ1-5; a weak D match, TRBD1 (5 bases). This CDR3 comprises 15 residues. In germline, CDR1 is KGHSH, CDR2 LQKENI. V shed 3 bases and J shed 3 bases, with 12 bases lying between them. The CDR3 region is CASSPSGGDNQPQHF. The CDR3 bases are TGTGCCAGCTCACCCTCGGGAGGGGACAATCAGCCCCAGCATTTT.

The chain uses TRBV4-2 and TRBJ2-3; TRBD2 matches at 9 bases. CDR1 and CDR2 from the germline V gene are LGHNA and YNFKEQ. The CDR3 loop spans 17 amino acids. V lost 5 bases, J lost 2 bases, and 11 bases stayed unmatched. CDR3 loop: CASSFRRGGGVTDTQYF. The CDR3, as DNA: TGTGCCAGCAGCTTTAGGAGGGGCGGGGGGGTCACAGATACGCAGTATTTT.

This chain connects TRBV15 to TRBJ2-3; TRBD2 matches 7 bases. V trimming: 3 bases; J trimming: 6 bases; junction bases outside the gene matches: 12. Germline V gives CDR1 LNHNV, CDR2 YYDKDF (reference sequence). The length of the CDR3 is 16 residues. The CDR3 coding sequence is TGTGCCACCAGCAGTGGGGGGGGTGCGTGCGTGGATACGCAGTATTTT. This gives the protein CATSSGGGACVDTQYF.

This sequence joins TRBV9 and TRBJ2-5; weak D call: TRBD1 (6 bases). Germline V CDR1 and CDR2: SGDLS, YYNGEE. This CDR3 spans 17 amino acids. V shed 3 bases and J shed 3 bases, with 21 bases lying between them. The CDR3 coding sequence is TGTGCCAGCAGCGGAAACGACAGGTTAGGGGCGGAAGAGACCCAGTACTTC. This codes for CASSGNDRLGAEETQYF.

CDR3 bases: TGTGCCAGCACCCCGGGACAGGCCGACAATCAGCCCCAGCATTTT. Translation gives CASTPGQADNQPQHF. The chain carries TRBV2 and TRBJ1-5; 8 bases line up with TRBD1. Germline values: CDR1 SNHLY, CDR2 FYNNEI. This CDR3 is 15 amino acids long. With 7 bases clipped from V and 3 bases from J, the junction kept 8 bases outside the gene matches.

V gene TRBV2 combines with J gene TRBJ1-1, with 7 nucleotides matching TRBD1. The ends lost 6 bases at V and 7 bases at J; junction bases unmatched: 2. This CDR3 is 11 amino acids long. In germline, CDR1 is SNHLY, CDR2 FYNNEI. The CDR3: CASRAGGEAFF. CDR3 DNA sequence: TGTGCCAGCAGGGCAGGGGGTGAAGCTTTCTTT.

CDR3 protein: CASSLAGGVEQFF. The CDR3 DNA follows: TGTGCCAGCAGCTTAGCGGGGGGGGTTGAGCAGTTCTTC. V gene TRBV7-2 combines with J gene TRBJ2-1; 7 nucleotides match TRBD2. J was trimmed by 9 bases and V by 0 bases; bases with no gene match: 2. Germline V gives CDR1 SGHTA, CDR2 FQGNSA. CDR3 size: 13 residues.

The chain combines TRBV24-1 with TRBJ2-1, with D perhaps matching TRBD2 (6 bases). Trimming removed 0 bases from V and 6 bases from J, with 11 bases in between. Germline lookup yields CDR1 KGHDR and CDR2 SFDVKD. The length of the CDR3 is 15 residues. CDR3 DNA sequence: TGTGCCACCAGTGATTTGTCAAGGGGAGGCAATGAGCAGTTCTTC. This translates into CATSDLSRGGNEQFF.